The clone carrying this T cell receptor (beta chain) is a singleton in its sample. As yet, its antigen is unknown. It was cDNA, reverse transcribed from extracted RNA, that served as the sequencing template. Profiling relied on immunoSEQ multiplex PCR, and the TCRdb table lists in-frame clones only, not all of them. The data hold more than 200,000 clones, with under 70% observed a single time. These data belong to a study of CD8+ T cells in alopecia areata. About the research overall: Treated patients were given oral tofacitinib, which was dosed at 5 to 10 mg twice daily. Findings and limits, study-wide: In lesional scalp, particularly from alopecia totalis/universalis, clonality was higher than in normal scalp.

This CDR3 is built from 14 residues. From germline, CDR1 is SQVTM and CDR2 ANQGSEA. Trimming shortened V by 5 bases and J by 2 bases, and 16 bases separated the two germline ends. Alopecia areata patients provided lesional scalp punch biopsies and peripheral blood. Researchers picked out CD4+ and CD8+ T cells from PBMCs by sorting. The clonotype was recovered from a human donor with alopecia areata. Sequencing used CD4+ T cells sorted from blood, obtained at week 0. The chain couples TRBV29-1 to TRBJ2-7; tentatively, D is TRBD2 (5 bases). In DNA, the CDR3 is TGCAGCGTTCGGGCCGGGAAGGGCACCTACGAGCAGTACTTC. It yields the protein CSVRAGKGTYEQYF.